These 21 T cell receptor beta chains were sequenced from one sample in a study of human T cells and chemical hapten exposure. TCRdb recomputed calls from the RACE reads with MiXCR, one row per CDR3 protein. The table records 370,000 or so distinct CDR3 sequences, 4% to 5.5% of them present only once. The time point is: patch test 1, 2 weeks after DPC sensitization. Sample treatment: therapeutic diphenylcyclopropenone sensitization with weekly scalp DPC. The sequencing used whole blood, collected in connection with sensitization to the hapten diphenylcyclopropenone (DPC). Receptor source: a woman in her 50s with alopecia areata. Some clones in this sample may be carry-over from other donors' samples.

On this clonotype itself: A read error is possible here, since a much larger clone lies one base away. V and J are TRBV5-1 and TRBJ1-1, with 8 bases aligning to TRBD1. With 4 bases clipped from V and 5 bases from J, the junction kept 7 bases outside the gene matches. The CDR3 spans 14 residues. Germline V gene data show CDR1 as SGHRS and CDR2 as YFSETQ. CDR3 sequence: CASSPGGVETEAFF. In nucleotides, the CDR3 is TGCGCCAGCAGCCCAGGGGGCGTGGAAACTGAAGCTTTCTTT.

The rearrangement links TRBV18 to TRBJ2-7; TRBD1 might be the D (6 bases). Trimming removed 5 bases at V and 2 bases at J, with 22 bases between. The CDR3 is made up of 17 amino acids. Germline V gene lookup returns CDR1 KGHSH and CDR2 LQKENI. For the CDR3, the DNA is TGTGCCAGCTCAACCTCCACAGGGAATCGGCCGACCTACGAGCAGTACTTC. Translation: CASSTSTGNRPTYEQYF.

This clonotype was detected ten times or more. The CDR3 sequence: CASSSGQGRVNYGYTF. CDR3 in DNA: TGCGCCAGCAGCTCAGGACAGGGACGCGTAAACTATGGCTACACCTTC. The rearrangement joins TRBV5-1 to TRBJ1-2; the match to TRBD1 covers 8 bases. Per germline, CDR1 SGHRS and CDR2 YFSETQ. There are 16 residues in the CDR3. V was clipped by 3 bases and J by 2 bases; unmatched bases: 9.

This clonotype was seen only a few times. This rearrangement joins TRBV28 to TRBJ2-1, with TRBD1 as a possible D gene (5 bases). Trimming took 5 bases from V and 3 from J, leaving 14 bases between them. CDR3 length: 15 residues. Germline V CDR1 and CDR2: MDHEN, SYDVKM. CDR3 nucleotides: TGTGCCAGCAGTCCCCCCCTGGGGCACTACAATGAGCAGTTCTTC. Its protein product is CASSPPLGHYNEQFF.

As concerns this clonotype: This may come from a read error, since a much larger clone is one base off. The J gene is TRBJ1-5, the V gene TRBV5-1; D ambiguous. Germline assignment: CDR1 SGHRS and CDR2 YFSETQ. The CDR3 spans 15 residues. CDR3 residues: CASSSGPNSNQPQDF. In DNA form, the CDR3 reads TGCGCCAGCAGCTCAGGACCGAACTCCAATCAGCCCCAGGATTTT.

This chain joins TRBV7-2 and TRBJ2-7, with 13 positions matching TRBD2. Per the germline V gene, CDR1 is SGHTA and CDR2 is FQGNSA. Losses at the gene ends were 1 base for V and 5 bases for J; bases not matched to a gene: 8. This CDR3 is built from 17 residues. The DNA for the CDR3 is TGTGCCAGCAGCTTAGGGCCACTAGCGGGAGGGCCCGACGAGCAGTACTTC. Encoded protein: CASSLGPLAGGPDEQYF.

In this sample, this clonotype turned up a few times. The chain carries TRBV20-1 and TRBJ1-1; D not certain. The CDR3 totals 14 residues. CDR1 DFQATT and CDR2 SNEGSKA come from the germline V gene (reference sequence). The germline V and J ends were trimmed by 6 bases and 5 bases, with 19 bases remaining between them. This CDR3 is CSASALITGTEAFF. Here the CDR3 DNA reads TGCAGTGCCAGTGCCCTAATTACGGGTACTGAAGCTTTCTTT.

In its sample, this clonotype was seen a few times. The chain uses TRBV23-1 and TRBJ1-5; no reliable D call. TRBV23-1 is given ORF status, its function remaining uncertain. This CDR3 has 16 residues. Between the trimmed V and J ends, which lost 0 bases and 0 bases, there was a span of 9 bases. CDR3 amino acids: CASSQSDGPSNQPQHF. DNA for the CDR3: TGCGCCAGCAGTCAATCGGACGGCCCTAGCAATCAGCCCCAGCATTTT.

This clonotype has at least ten counts. CDR3 amino acids: CAITNGARDQPQHF. The CDR3 DNA sequence: TGTGCCATCACGAACGGCGCTAGGGATCAGCCCCAGCATTTT. V usage is TRBV12-3 or TRBV12-4 and J usage is TRBJ1-5; D gene uncertain. V was shortened by 10 bases and J by 5 bases, with 18 bases between the two germline ends. The CDR3 has 14 residues.

This clonotype was seen repeatedly, ten times or more. The CDR3 region has the DNA TGTGCCAGCAGTTTCGGGGACCTCGACACTGAAGCTTTCTTT. This encodes CASSFGDLDTEAFF. The genes are TRBV12-3 or TRBV12-4 and TRBJ1-1; D is perhaps TRBD1 (5 bases). The CDR3 extends over 14 amino acids. V was cut by 3 bases and J by 3 bases, with 11 bases left in between.

This clonotype was counted at least ten times. The V call is TRBV28, the J call TRBJ1-1; D gene unclear. Per the germline V gene, CDR1 is MDHEN and CDR2 is SYDVKM. V was shortened by 8 bases and J by 11 bases, with 21 bases between the two germline ends. CDR3 length equals 13 residues. This chain's CDR3 is CASSASPDLAAFF. The CDR3 nucleotides read TGTGCCAGCTCAGCATCCCCCGACCTGGCCGCTTTCTTT.

This clonotype was seen ten or more times. The chain couples TRBV5-1 to TRBJ2-7; D gene uncertain. CDR3 length: 14 amino acids. The germline gives CDR1 SGHRS, CDR2 YFSETQ. Trimming pared 5 bases from V and 2 bases from J, leaving 14 bases between. The CDR3 loop is CASSMLAETYEQYF. The DNA for the CDR3 is TGCGCCAGCAGTATGTTGGCGGAGACCTACGAGCAGTACTTC.

The table lists this clonotype with many counts. The rearrangement joins TRBV10-3 to TRBJ2-7, with 7 bases that match TRBD2. This CDR3 spans 15 amino acids. V lost 3 bases and J lost 2; bases outside the gene matches: 7. Germline lookup yields CDR1 ENHRY and CDR2 SYGVKD. The CDR3 DNA is TGTGCCATCAGTGACCCCCCTAGCGGTACCTACGAGCAGTACTTC. Its translation: CAISDPPSGTYEQYF.

There are a few counts of this clonotype. This chain links TRBV5-1 with TRBJ2-3; a weak D match, TRBD1 (5 bases). The CDR3 covers 15 residues. Germline CDR1 and CDR2: SGHRS and YFSETQ. With 1 base removed from V and 2 bases from J, the gap between germline ends came to 11 bases. The CDR3 DNA is TGCGCCAGCAGCTTGCCGCGCAGGGCCACAGATACGCAGTATTTT. This sequence encodes CASSLPRRATDTQYF. Looking up the rest from reference TRBV5-1 and TRBJ2-3 gives the full variable domain: KAGVTQTPRYLIKTRGQQVTLSCSPISGHRSVSWYQQTPGQGLQFLFEYFSETQRNKGNFPGRFSGRQFSNSRSEMNVSTLELGDSALYLCASSLPRRATDTQYFGPGTRLTVL.

This clonotype has only a few counts. The chain combines TRBV7-9 with TRBJ1-1, with TRBD1 as a possible D gene (6 bases). This CDR3 has 15 residues. Germline CDR1 SEHNR, CDR2 FQNEAQ (reference sequence). V shed 5 bases and J shed 4 bases, with 17 bases lying between them. The CDR3 loop reads CASSREGGGATEAFF. CDR3 sequence (DNA): TGTGCCAGCAGCCGCGAAGGGGGAGGAGCCACTGAAGCTTTCTTT.

This clonotype occurred many times. The V and J genes are TRBV5-1 and TRBJ2-7; D is ambiguous. Germline CDR1 SGHRS, CDR2 YFSETQ. Deletions cut 1 base from V and 2 bases from J, with 22 bases between. The CDR3 contains 18 residues. The CDR3 coding sequence is TGCGCCAGCAGCTTGAGGTCAGCGACGACTCTGAAACCCTACGAGCAGTACTTC. It yields the protein CASSLRSATTLKPYEQYF.

The genes are TRBV6-2 or TRBV6-3 and TRBJ2-3; a possible D gene is TRBD2 (6 bases). V was trimmed by 7 bases and J by 3 bases, leaving 23 bases between them. CDR3 length equals 17 residues. Germline V gives CDR1 MNHEY, CDR2 SVGEGT. As DNA, the CDR3 is TGTGCCAGCATCGGACTGGGGGACTCCAGAACAACAGATACGCAGTATTTT. Translation: CASIGLGDSRTTDTQYF.

This clonotype was recorded many times. The chain couples TRBV10-3 to TRBJ2-1; weak D call: TRBD2 (6 bases). The germline CDR1 and CDR2 sequences are ENHRY and SYGVKD. The ends were cut back, 8 bases at V and 7 bases at J, with 18 bases in the middle. The CDR3 consists of 14 residues. CDR3 region: CAIRAESRGNEQFF. The CDR3 DNA reads TGTGCCATCCGGGCGGAGTCTCGGGGGAATGAGCAGTTCTTC.

This clonotype was observed a handful of times. This sequence joins TRBV13 and TRBJ2-7; 8 bases match TRBD1. V dropped 2 bases and J dropped 7; count of bases not matched to a gene: 7. Germline V gives CDR1 PRHDT, CDR2 FYEKMQ (reference sequence). The CDR3 is 14 amino acids. The CDR3 coding sequence is TGTGCCAGCAGCTTAACTCAGGGGGCGAGGGAGCAGTACTTC. Translated: CASSLTQGAREQYF.

This clonotype was recorded many times. CDR3 sequence: CSAGRTGRQETQYF. In nucleotides, the CDR3 is TGCAGCGCCGGGCGGACAGGGCGGCAAGAGACCCAGTACTTC. The chain recombines TRBV29-1 with TRBJ2-5; 8 bases are shared with TRBD1. This CDR3 has 14 amino acids. Germline CDR1 reads SQVTM; CDR2 reads ANQGSEA. Unmatched junction bases numbered 9, after V lost 7 bases and J lost 2 bases.

This clonotype was recorded many times. V gene TRBV2 combines with J gene TRBJ2-3; TRBD1 is a possible D gene (5 bases). This CDR3 is 16 amino acids long. Germline V lookup: CDR1 SNHLY, CDR2 FYNNEI. The ends were cut back, 2 bases at V and 2 bases at J, with 14 bases in the middle. In nucleotides, the CDR3 is TGTGCCAGCAGTGAAAGAGGACATCAGAACACAGATACGCAGTATTTT. Its protein product is CASSERGHQNTDTQYF.